The 32 T cell receptor beta chains reported below all come from one sample, sequenced in a study of OX40 agonist ivuxolimab in advanced cancers. Profiling relied on immunoSEQ multiplex PCR, and the TCRdb table lists in-frame clones only, not all of them. Here the sample spans about 89,000 clones, around nine tenths being singletons. The sequencing here drew on CD4+ or CD8+ T cells sorted from blood, taken in a trial of the OX40 agonist ivuxolimab. These receptors all come from an adult with an advanced solid tumor such as melanoma, head and neck, liver or kidney cancer.

Concerning this clone itself: One end of the junction varies from germline; a read error may be responsible. CDR3 in DNA: TGTGCCATCAGCCCCAACGGACAGGGCAGTACTATTGAAAAACTGTTTTTT. Residues: CAISPNGQGSTIEKLFF. The V and J genes are TRBV10-3 and TRBJ1-4, with TRBD1 identical over 8 bases. The germline CDR1 and CDR2 sequences are ENHRY and SYGVKD. The CDR3 contains 17 residues.

The V and J genes are TRBV10-3 and TRBJ1-1, with D perhaps TRBD1 (5 bases). Germline-derived CDR1 and CDR2 are ENHRY and SYGVKD. Trimming left V 0 bases short and J 4 bases short, with 15 bases between. There are 16 residues in the CDR3. The DNA of the CDR3 is TGTGCCATCAGTGAGTCGACTTTGGGGCCGGGCACTGAAGCTTTCTTT. Its translation is CAISESTLGPGTEAFF.

There are a few counts of this clone. The chain uses TRBV6-1 and TRBJ1-6; 8 bases fit TRBD1. The CDR3 consists of 13 residues. Germline V CDR1 and CDR2: MNHNS, SASEGT. J gave up 6 bases and V 11 bases, and 6 bases lay outside the gene matches. The CDR3 nucleotides are TGTGCCGTTGGACAGGGAGGTAATTCACCCCTCCACTTT. Translating it yields CAVGQGGNSPLHF.

The gene calls are TRBV6-1 and TRBJ2-2; D may be TRBD1 (6 bases). Germline lookup yields CDR1 MNHNS and CDR2 SASEGT. Trimming took off 5 bases at V and 5 bases at J, with 12 bases between the two ends. The CDR3 runs 14 residues. The CDR3 spells CASSFLGQTGELFF. The CDR3 bases are TGTGCCAGCAGTTTCCTTGGACAGACCGGGGAGCTGTTTTTT.

This sequence joins TRBV27 and TRBJ1-1, with 10 nucleotides matching TRBD1. The ends lost 3 bases at V and 0 bases at J; junction bases unmatched: 22. The CDR3 has 22 residues. Per the germline V gene, CDR1 is MNHEY and CDR2 is SMNVEV (reference sequence). CDR3 loop: CASSFLGLGQGNPSVMNTEAFF. In nucleotides, the CDR3 is TGTGCCAGCAGTTTCCTCGGTTTGGGACAGGGGAACCCCTCCGTTATGAACACTGAAGCTTTCTTT.

This clone was seen a handful of times. This sequence joins TRBV30 and TRBJ1-1, with TRBD1 identical over 8 bases. V was pared by 3 bases and J by 3 bases, with 0 bases of the junction left unmatched. The germline V gene encodes CDR1 GTSNPN and CDR2 SVGIG (reference sequence). The CDR3 loop spans 12 amino acids. Here the CDR3 DNA reads TGTGCCTGGAGACAGGGGGACACTGAAGCTTTCTTT. It yields the protein CAWRQGDTEAFF.

The rearrangement links TRBV5-5 to TRBJ1-6, with a tentative D call TRBD1 (5 bases). CDR3 length: 14 residues. V shed 0 bases and J shed 9 bases, with 10 bases lying between them. Germline V gives CDR1 SGHKS, CDR2 YYEKEE (reference sequence). The CDR3 protein is CASSLVGTGSPLHF. The CDR3 nucleotides are TGTGCCAGCAGCTTGGTGGGGACCGGTTCACCCCTCCACTTT. The variable domain in full, completed from reference TRBV5-5 and TRBJ1-6, reads DAGVTQSPTHLIKTRGQQVTLRCSPISGHKSVSWYQQVLGQGPQFIFQYYEKEERGRGNFPDRFSARQFPNYSSELNVNALLLGDSALYLCASSLVGTGSPLHFGNGTRLTVT.

The chain combines TRBV10-1 with TRBJ2-2; no clear D. V was clipped by 6 bases and J by 5 bases, with 7 bases between them. This CDR3 is built from 12 residues. CDR1 and CDR2 from the germline V gene are WNHNN and SYGVQD (reference sequence). CDR3 amino acids: CASRKETGELFF. Here the CDR3 DNA reads TGCGCCAGCAGAAAAGAAACCGGGGAGCTGTTTTTT.

The gene calls are TRBV7-9 and TRBJ2-7, with 11 bases matching TRBD2. Germline assignment: CDR1 SEHNR and CDR2 FQNEAQ (reference sequence). V shed 4 bases, J shed 6 bases, and the junction held 8 bases outside the gene matches. There are 15 residues in the CDR3. As DNA, the CDR3 is TGTGCCAGCAGCTCCCTAGCGGGGGGCCGTGTCGAGCAGTACTTC. This sequence encodes CASSSLAGGRVEQYF.

V and J are TRBV14 and TRBJ2-7; possibly TRBD1 or TRBD2 for D (5 bases each). CDR3 length equals 13 residues. Looked up from germline, CDR1 is SGHDN and CDR2 is FVKESK. The ends were cut back, 3 bases at V and 4 bases at J, with 10 bases in the middle. The DNA for the CDR3 is TGTGCCAGCAGCCACGGGGCGCGTTACGAGCAGTACTTC. This gives the protein CASSHGARYEQYF. The whole variable domain, remainder taken from reference TRBV14 and TRBJ2-7, is EAGVTQFPSHSVIEKGQTVTLRCDPISGHDNLYWYRRVMGKEIKFLLHFVKESKQDESGMPNNRFLAERTGGTYSTLKVQPAELEDSGVYFCASSHGARYEQYFGPGTRLTVT.

V and J are TRBV7-2 and TRBJ1-5; D possibly corresponds to TRBD1 (6 bases). The CDR3 consists of 15 residues. Germline assignment: CDR1 SGHTA and CDR2 FQGNSA. V lost 7 bases and J 4 bases, leaving 17 bases between the germline ends. The CDR3 region is CASNQAGAGNQPQHF. The DNA for the CDR3 is TGTGCCAGCAACCAAGCAGGGGCGGGAAATCAGCCCCAGCATTTT.

V and J are TRBV28 and TRBJ1-2, with no clear D. The V gene's germline CDR1 is MDHEN and CDR2 SYDVKM. The CDR3 runs 15 residues. V was clipped by 3 bases and J by 5 bases, with 16 bases between them. The CDR3 coding sequence is TGTGCCAGCAGTTTTCCGTCTGTGGGCCGGTATGGCTACACCTTC. It codes for CASSFPSVGRYGYTF.

CDR3 coding DNA: TGTGCCAGCAGCTCAAGTACCTCTGGGGCCAACGTCCTGACTTTC. The encoded protein is CASSSSTSGANVLTF. V gene TRBV7-6 combines with J gene TRBJ2-6; D remains ambiguous. This CDR3 is 15 amino acids long. Germline V CDR1 and CDR2: SGHVS, FNYEAQ. Trimming pared 4 bases from V and 0 bases from J, leaving 7 bases between.

J is TRBJ1-2 and V is TRBV6-6, with 8 bases lining up with TRBD1. The trim removed 2 bases at V and 6 bases at J, leaving 8 bases unmatched. This CDR3 is built from 15 residues. The germline V gene encodes CDR1 MNHNY and CDR2 SVGAGI (reference sequence). CDR3 in DNA: TGTGCCAGCAGTTACCCCCGAACAGGGGGTGATGGCTACACCTTC. The encoded protein is CASSYPRTGGDGYTF.

This clone was seen once. The chain recombines TRBV7-8 with TRBJ1-4; no reliable D call. This CDR3 has 15 residues. Germline CDR1 SGHVS, CDR2 FQNEAQ. The germline V and J ends were trimmed by 5 bases and 1 base, with 11 bases remaining between them. As DNA, the CDR3 is TGTGCCAGCAGCCATCTGACGGAAACTAATGAAAAACTGTTTTTT. This sequence encodes CASSHLTETNEKLFF.

The chain has TRBV13 and TRBJ2-2; a possible D gene is TRBD2 (6 bases). CDR1 PRHDT and CDR2 FYEKMQ come from the germline V gene (reference sequence). The CDR3 is 17 residues long. The V and J ends lost 5 bases and 0 bases respectively, with 16 bases between them. DNA for the CDR3: TGTGCCAGCAGCGCCCGGACTATAATTTCGAACACCGGGGAGCTGTTTTTT. Protein sequence: CASSARTIISNTGELFF. Variable domain in full (rest from reference TRBV13 and TRBJ2-2): AAGVIQSPRHLIKEKRETATLKCYPIPRHDTVYWYQQGPGQDPQFLISFYEKMQSDKGSIPDRFSAQQFSDYHSELNMSSLELGDSALYFCASSARTIISNTGELFFGEGSRLTVL.

The chain employs TRBV6-5 and TRBJ1-2; TRBD1 matches at 8 bases. The V gene end was trimmed by 5 bases and the J gene end by 5 bases; junction bases not matched to a gene: 7. Germline CDR1 is MNHEY and CDR2 is SVGAGI. This CDR3 comprises 14 residues. In DNA, the CDR3 is TGTGCCAGCAGTACGATGCAGGGGGCTTATGGCTACACCTTC. It translates to CASSTMQGAYGYTF.

This chain uses TRBV18 with TRBJ2-2; D may be TRBD1 or TRBD2 (5 bases each). CDR3 size: 16 residues. Germline V gene data show CDR1 as KGHSH and CDR2 as LQKENI. The V end lost 4 bases, the J end lost 5 bases, and 17 bases lay between the germline ends. The CDR3 DNA is TGTGCCAGCTCACTCCGAGAGGGGCAAGGTACCGGGGAGCTGTTTTTT. Its protein product is CASSLREGQGTGELFF.

This CDR3 is CASKPGRGRDTEAFF. The CDR3 DNA reads as TGCGCCAGCAAACCCGGACGAGGAAGGGACACTGAAGCTTTCTTT. The chain links TRBV10-2 to TRBJ1-1; D gene ambiguous. Between the trimmed V and J ends, which lost 7 bases and 3 bases, there was a span of 18 bases. CDR1 and CDR2 from the germline V gene are WSHSY and SAAADI. The CDR3 consists of 15 residues.

This chain joins TRBV19 and TRBJ1-5, with D possibly being TRBD1 (6 bases). This CDR3 has 15 residues. V dropped 8 bases and J dropped 4 bases, with 18 bases sitting between them. Germline CDR1 and CDR2: LNHDA and SQIVND (reference sequence). In DNA form, the CDR3 reads TGTGCCAGTCGAGGGTTAACAGGGCTAAATCAGCCCCAGCATTTT. It specifies CASRGLTGLNQPQHF.

CDR3 in amino acids: CASSDLGQVAYEQYF. The DNA for the CDR3 is TGCGCCAGCAGCGACCTAGGACAGGTGGCCTACGAGCAGTACTTC. The V gene is TRBV5-1, the J gene TRBJ2-7; the match to TRBD1 covers 7 bases. Trimming removed 4 bases from V and 2 bases from J; junction bases left unmatched: 9. The CDR3 consists of 15 residues. CDR1 and CDR2 from the germline V gene are SGHRS and YFSETQ.

In its sample, this clone was seen once. The chain is built from TRBV27 and TRBJ1-6; D might be TRBD1 (5 bases). Trimming removed 7 bases at V and 7 bases at J, with 14 bases between. This CDR3 is built from 14 residues. CDR1 is MNHEY, CDR2 SMNVEV, per germline (reference sequence). The CDR3 DNA is TGTGCCAGCAAGAGGGAGGGGTTGAATTCACCCCTCCACTTT. This gives the protein CASKREGLNSPLHF.

J is TRBJ2-6 and V is TRBV5-4; 11 nucleotides line up with TRBD2. In germline, CDR1 is SGHNT, CDR2 YYREEE (reference sequence). The CDR3 spans 20 residues. V trimming: 0 bases; J trimming: 2 bases; junction bases outside the gene matches: 10. The CDR3 DNA follows: TGTGCCAGCAGCTTGGCCTGGGGACTAGCGGTTACCACTGGGGCCAACGTCCTGACTTTC. It yields the protein CASSLAWGLAVTTGANVLTF.

J is TRBJ1-1 and V is TRBV11-2, with 8 bases fitting TRBD1. Germline lookup yields CDR1 SGHAT and CDR2 FQNNGV. The V and J ends lost 5 bases and 6 bases, in that order; junction bases with no gene match: 5. The CDR3 has 13 amino acids. CDR3 coding DNA: TGTGCCAGCAGCCGCGGGACAGGCCCTGAAGCTTTCTTT. Residues: CASSRGTGPEAFF. Supplemented by reference TRBV11-2 and TRBJ1-1, the full variable domain reads EAGVAQSPRYKIIEKRQSVAFWCNPISGHATLYWYQQILGQGPKLLIQFQNNGVVDDSQLPKDRFSAERLKGVDSTLKIQPAKLEDSAVYLCASSRGTGPEAFFGQGTRLTVV.

The chain combines TRBV2 with TRBJ2-5, with TRBD2 matching 8 bases. The CDR3 consists of 15 residues. Trimming cost V 6 bases and J 4 bases; bases outside gene matches: 10. The germline V gene encodes CDR1 SNHLY and CDR2 FYNNEI. This CDR3 reads CASSPGGAVGETQYF. The CDR3 DNA follows: TGTGCCAGCAGCCCCGGGGGGGCAGTGGGAGAGACCCAGTACTTC. Using reference TRBV2 and TRBJ2-5 for the parts outside the CDR3, the full variable domain is EPEVTQTPSHQVTQMGQEVILRCVPISNHLYFYWYRQILGQKVEFLVSFYNNEISEKSEIFDDQFSVERPDGSNFTLKIRSTKLEDSAMYFCASSPGGAVGETQYFGPGTRLLVL.

The chain employs TRBV27 and TRBJ1-3, with no clear D. This CDR3 has 14 residues. CDR1 is MNHEY and CDR2 is SMNVEV in the germline V gene (reference sequence). V shed 8 bases and J shed 6 bases, with 17 bases lying between them. CDR3: CASPASKLENTIYF. In DNA, the CDR3 is TGTGCCAGCCCTGCCAGCAAGCTCGAAAACACCATATATTTT.

The V and J genes are TRBV12-5 and TRBJ2-1; 9 bases match TRBD1. This CDR3 comprises 15 residues. Germline V gene lookup returns CDR1 LGHNT and CDR2 FRNRAP. The junction had 10 bases not matched to a gene; V was cut back by 5 bases and J by 8 bases. DNA of the CDR3: TGTGCTAGTGGTACCACAGGGGGCGCCGGCTATGAGCAGTTCTTC. Translating gives CASGTTGGAGYEQFF.

This clone was seen only once. The rearrangement joins TRBV19 to TRBJ2-3; possible D gene TRBD2, 5 bases. In germline, CDR1 is LNHDA, CDR2 SQIVND (reference sequence). V was pared by 0 bases and J by 13 bases, with 14 bases between. CDR3 length equals 13 residues. The CDR3 sequence is CASSIDVGLQKYF. The CDR3 region has the DNA TGTGCCAGTAGTATAGATGTAGGACTTCAAAAGTATTTT.

V gene TRBV19 combines with J gene TRBJ2-7; D may be TRBD1 (5 bases). V was pared by 4 bases and J by 3 bases, with 10 bases between. CDR3 length: 13 residues. The germline V gene has CDR1 LNHDA and CDR2 SQIVND (reference sequence). CDR3 amino acids: CASSRDSFYEQYF. CDR3 nucleotide sequence: TGTGCCAGTAGTAGAGACAGTTTCTACGAGCAGTACTTC.

The chain combines TRBV11-2 with TRBJ2-3; D is uncertain. This CDR3 has 16 amino acids. The V end lost 2 bases, the J end lost 0 bases, and 12 bases lay between the germline ends. Per germline, CDR1 SGHAT and CDR2 FQNNGV. CDR3 sequence (DNA): TGTGCCAGCAGCTTACTTAGCATAACTAGCACAGATACGCAGTATTTT. Protein: CASSLLSITSTDTQYF.

This chain connects TRBV6-1 to TRBJ1-4; 7 bases fit TRBD1. The CDR3 has 14 amino acids. Germline V gene lookup returns CDR1 MNHNS and CDR2 SASEGT. The V segment lost 8 bases and the J segment 3 bases; nucleotides outside the gene matches: 6. CDR3 amino acids: CASSGGTANEKLFF. The CDR3, as DNA: TGTGCCAGCTCTGGGGGGACAGCTAATGAAAAACTGTTTTTT.

The chain is built from TRBV5-4 and TRBJ2-1; 10 bases match TRBD1. The CDR3 totals 14 residues. The V and J ends lost 5 bases and 7 bases, in that order; junction bases with no gene match: 6. Looked up from germline, CDR1 is SGHNT and CDR2 is YYREEE (reference sequence). This CDR3 is CASSSGQGRNEQFF. The CDR3 nucleotides read TGTGCCAGCAGTTCGGGACAGGGGCGGAATGAGCAGTTCTTC.